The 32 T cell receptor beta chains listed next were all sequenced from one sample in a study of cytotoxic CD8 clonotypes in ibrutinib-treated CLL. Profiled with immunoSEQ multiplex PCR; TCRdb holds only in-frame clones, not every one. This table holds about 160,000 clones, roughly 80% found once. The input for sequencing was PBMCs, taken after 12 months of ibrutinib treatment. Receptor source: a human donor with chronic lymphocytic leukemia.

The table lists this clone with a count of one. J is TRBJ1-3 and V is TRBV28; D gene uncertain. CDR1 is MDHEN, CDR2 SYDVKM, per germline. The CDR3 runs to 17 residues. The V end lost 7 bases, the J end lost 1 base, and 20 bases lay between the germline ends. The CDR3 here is CASTTPGGRRSGNTIYF. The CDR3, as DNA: TGTGCCAGCACCACTCCCGGCGGGCGGCGGTCTGGAAACACCATATATTTT.

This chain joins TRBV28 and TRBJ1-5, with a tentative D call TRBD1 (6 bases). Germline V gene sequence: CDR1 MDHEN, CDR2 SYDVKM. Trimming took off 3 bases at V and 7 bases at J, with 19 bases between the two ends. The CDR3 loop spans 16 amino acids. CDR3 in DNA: TGTGCCAGCAGTTTTTATTCACAGGGCTTTCGACAGCCCCAGCATTTT. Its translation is CASSFYSQGFRQPQHF.

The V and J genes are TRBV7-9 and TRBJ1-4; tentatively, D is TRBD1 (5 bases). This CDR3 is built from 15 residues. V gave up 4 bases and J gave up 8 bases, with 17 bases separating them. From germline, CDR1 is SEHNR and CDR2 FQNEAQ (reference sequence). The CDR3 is CASSSLRKDIEKLFF. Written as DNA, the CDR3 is TGTGCCAGCAGCTCCCTTCGAAAGGACATCGAAAAACTGTTTTTT.

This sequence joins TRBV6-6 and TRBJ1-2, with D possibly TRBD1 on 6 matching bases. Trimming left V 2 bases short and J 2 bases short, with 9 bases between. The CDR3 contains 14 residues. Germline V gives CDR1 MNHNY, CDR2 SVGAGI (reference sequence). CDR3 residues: CASSYHQGNYGYTF. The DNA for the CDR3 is TGTGCCAGCAGTTACCACCAGGGGAACTATGGCTACACCTTC.

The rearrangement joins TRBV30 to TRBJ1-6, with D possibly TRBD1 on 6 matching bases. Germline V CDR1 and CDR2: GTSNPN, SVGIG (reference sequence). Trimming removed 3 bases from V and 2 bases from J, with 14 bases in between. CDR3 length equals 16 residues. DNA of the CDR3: TGTGCCTGGAGGCCGGGGGCGCAGGCCTATAATTCACCCCTCCACTTT. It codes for CAWRPGAQAYNSPLHF.

The CDR3 spells CASSLAGSLAYEQYF. CDR3 in DNA: TGTGCCAGCAGCTTGGCCGGCTCCTTGGCCTACGAGCAGTACTTC. The chain joins TRBV5-4 to TRBJ2-7; D not resolved. Germline values: CDR1 SGHNT, CDR2 YYREEE (reference sequence). The CDR3 runs 15 residues. Trimming stripped 0 bases from V and 2 bases from J, with 12 bases between.

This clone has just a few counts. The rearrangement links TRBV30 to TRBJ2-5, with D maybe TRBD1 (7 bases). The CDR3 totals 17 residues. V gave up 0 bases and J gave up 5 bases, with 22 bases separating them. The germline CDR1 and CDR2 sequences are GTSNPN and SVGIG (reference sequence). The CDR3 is CAWSVGGRGPRGETQYF. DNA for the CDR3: TGTGCCTGGAGTGTTGGGGGTAGGGGGCCCCGGGGGGAGACCCAGTACTTC.

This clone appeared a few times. The CDR3 region is CAIKVAGDNQPQHF. The CDR3 bases are TGTGCCATCAAGGTAGCAGGGGACAATCAGCCCCAGCATTTT. This chain uses TRBV10-3 with TRBJ1-5; maybe TRBD1 (6 bases). Looked up from germline, CDR1 is ENHRY and CDR2 is SYGVKD. The CDR3 contains 14 residues. V was clipped by 7 bases and J by 3 bases, with 13 bases between them.

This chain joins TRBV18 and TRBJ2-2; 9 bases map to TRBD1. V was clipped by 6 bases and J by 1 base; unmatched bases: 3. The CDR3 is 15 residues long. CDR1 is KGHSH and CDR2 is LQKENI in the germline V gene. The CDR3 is CASSLGQGNTGELFF. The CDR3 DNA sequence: TGTGCCAGCTCCCTGGGACAGGGGAACACCGGGGAGCTGTTTTTT.

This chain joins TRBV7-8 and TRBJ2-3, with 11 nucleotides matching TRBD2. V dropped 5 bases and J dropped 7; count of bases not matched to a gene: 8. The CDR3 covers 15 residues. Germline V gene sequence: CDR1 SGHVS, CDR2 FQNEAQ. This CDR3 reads CASSMGLAVTNTQYF. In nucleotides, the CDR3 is TGTGCCAGCAGCATGGGACTAGCGGTAACTAATACGCAGTATTTT.

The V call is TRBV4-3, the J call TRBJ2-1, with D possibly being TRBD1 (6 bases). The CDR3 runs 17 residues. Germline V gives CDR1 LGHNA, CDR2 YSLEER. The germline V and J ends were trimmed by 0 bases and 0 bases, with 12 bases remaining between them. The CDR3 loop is CASSQEIGQSSYNEQFF. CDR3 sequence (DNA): TGCGCCAGCAGCCAAGAGATCGGACAGAGCTCCTACAATGAGCAGTTCTTC.

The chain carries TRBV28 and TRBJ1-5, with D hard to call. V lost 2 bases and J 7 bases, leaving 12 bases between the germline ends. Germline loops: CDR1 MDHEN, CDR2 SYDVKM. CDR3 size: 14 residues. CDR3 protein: CASSLGDIGQPQHF. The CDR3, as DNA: TGTGCCAGCAGTTTAGGCGACATCGGGCAGCCCCAGCATTTT.

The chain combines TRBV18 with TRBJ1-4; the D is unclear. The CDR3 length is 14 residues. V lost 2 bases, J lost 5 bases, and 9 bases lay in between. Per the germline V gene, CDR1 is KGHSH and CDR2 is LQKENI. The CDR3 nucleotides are TGTGCCAGCTCACCAGGTGGAGGGAATGAAAAACTGTTTTTT. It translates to CASSPGGGNEKLFF.

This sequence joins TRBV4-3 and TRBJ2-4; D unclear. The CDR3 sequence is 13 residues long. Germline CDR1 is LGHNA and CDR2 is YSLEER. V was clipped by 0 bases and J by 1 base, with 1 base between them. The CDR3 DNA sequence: TGCGCCAGCAGCCAAGAGGCCAAAAACATTCAGTACTTC. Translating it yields CASSQEAKNIQYF.

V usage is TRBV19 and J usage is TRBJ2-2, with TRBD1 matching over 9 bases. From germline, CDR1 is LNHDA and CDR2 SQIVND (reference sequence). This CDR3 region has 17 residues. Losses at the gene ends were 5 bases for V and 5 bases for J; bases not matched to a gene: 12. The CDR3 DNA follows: TGTGCCAGTAGTCATATGGGACAGGGAAGGAGAACCGGGGAGCTGTTTTTT. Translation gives CASSHMGQGRRTGELFF.

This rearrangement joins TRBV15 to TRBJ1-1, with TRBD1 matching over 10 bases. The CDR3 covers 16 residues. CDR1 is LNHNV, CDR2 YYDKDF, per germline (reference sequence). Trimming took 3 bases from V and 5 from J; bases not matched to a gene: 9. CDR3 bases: TGTGCCACCAGCAGGGGGCCTGACAGGGGGCCAACTGAAGCTTTCTTT. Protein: CATSRGPDRGPTEAFF.

The CDR3 region is CASIGRAYEQYF. For the CDR3, the DNA is TGTGCCAGCATAGGCAGGGCCTACGAGCAGTACTTC. The chain recombines TRBV28 with TRBJ2-7; possibly TRBD1 for D (5 bases). The V gene lost 7 bases and the J gene lost 2 bases, with 9 bases spanning the gap. Germline V gene sequence: CDR1 MDHEN, CDR2 SYDVKM. The length of the CDR3 is 12 residues. Variable domain in full (rest from reference TRBV28 and TRBJ2-7): DVKVTQSSRYLVKRTGEKVFLECVQDMDHENMFWYRQDPGLGLRLIYFSYDVKMKEKGDIPEGYSVSREKKERFSLILESASTNQTSMYLCASIGRAYEQYFGPGTRLTVT.

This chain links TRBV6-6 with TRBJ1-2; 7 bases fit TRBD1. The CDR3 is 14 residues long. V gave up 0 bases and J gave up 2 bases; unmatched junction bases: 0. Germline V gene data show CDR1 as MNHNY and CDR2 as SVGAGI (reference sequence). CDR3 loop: CASSYSDRNYGYTF. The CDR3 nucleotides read TGTGCCAGCAGTTACTCGGACAGGAACTATGGCTACACCTTC.

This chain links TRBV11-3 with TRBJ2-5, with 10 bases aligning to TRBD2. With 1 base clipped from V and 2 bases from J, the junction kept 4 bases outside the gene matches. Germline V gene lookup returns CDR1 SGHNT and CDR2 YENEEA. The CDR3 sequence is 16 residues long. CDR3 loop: CASSLGTSGTQETQYF. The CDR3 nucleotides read TGTGCCAGCAGCTTAGGCACTAGCGGGACTCAAGAGACCCAGTACTTC.

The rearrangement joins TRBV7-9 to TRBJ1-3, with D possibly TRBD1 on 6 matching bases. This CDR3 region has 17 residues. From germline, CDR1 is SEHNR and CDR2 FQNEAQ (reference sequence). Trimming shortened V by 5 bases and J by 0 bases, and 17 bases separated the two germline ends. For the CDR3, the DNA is TGTGCCAGCAGCCCACCTTGGACAGCTAACTCTGGAAACACCATATATTTT. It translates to CASSPPWTANSGNTIYF.

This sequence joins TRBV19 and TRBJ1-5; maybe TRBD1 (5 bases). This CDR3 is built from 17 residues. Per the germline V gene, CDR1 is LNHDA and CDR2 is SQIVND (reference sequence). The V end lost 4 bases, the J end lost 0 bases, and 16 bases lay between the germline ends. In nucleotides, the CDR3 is TGTGCCAGTAGTAATAGGGTAGGGGATCTTAGCAATCAGCCCCAGCATTTT. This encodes CASSNRVGDLSNQPQHF.

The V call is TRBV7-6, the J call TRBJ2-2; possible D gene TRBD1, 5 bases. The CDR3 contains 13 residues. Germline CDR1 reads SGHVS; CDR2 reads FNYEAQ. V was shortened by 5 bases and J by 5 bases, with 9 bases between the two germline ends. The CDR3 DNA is TGTGCCAGCAGCGCACAGGAAACCGGGGAGCTGTTTTTT. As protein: CASSAQETGELFF.

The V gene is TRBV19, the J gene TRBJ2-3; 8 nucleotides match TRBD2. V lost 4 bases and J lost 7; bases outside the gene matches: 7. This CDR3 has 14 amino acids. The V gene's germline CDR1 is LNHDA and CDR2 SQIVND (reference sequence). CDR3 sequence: CASSNPGGPNTQYF. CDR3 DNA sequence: TGTGCCAGTAGTAATCCGGGAGGGCCGAATACGCAGTATTTT.

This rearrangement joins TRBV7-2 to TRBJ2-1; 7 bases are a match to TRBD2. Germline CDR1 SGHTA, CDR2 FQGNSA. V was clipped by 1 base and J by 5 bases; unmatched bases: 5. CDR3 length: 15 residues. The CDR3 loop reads CASSLVGGMNNEQFF. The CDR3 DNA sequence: TGTGCCAGCAGCTTAGTCGGGGGGATGAACAATGAGCAGTTCTTC. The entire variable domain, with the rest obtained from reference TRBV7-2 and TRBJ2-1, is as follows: GAGVSQSPSNKVTEKGKDVELRCDPISGHTALYWYRQSLGQGLEFLIYFQGNSAPDKSGLPSDRFSAERTGGSVSTLTIQRTQQEDSAVYLCASSLVGGMNNEQFFGPGTRLTVL.

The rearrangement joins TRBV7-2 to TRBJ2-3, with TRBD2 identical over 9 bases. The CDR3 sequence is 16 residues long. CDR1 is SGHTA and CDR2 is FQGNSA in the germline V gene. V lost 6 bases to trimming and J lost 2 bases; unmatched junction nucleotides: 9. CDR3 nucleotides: TGTGCCAGCAGAAAACAGACTAGCGGCAACACAGATACGCAGTATTTT. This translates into CASRKQTSGNTDTQYF.

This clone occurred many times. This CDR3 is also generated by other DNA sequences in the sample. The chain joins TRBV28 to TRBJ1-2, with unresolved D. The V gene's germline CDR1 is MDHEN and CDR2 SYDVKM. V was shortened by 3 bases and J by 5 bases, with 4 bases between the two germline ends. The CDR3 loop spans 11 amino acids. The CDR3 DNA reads TGTGCCAGCAGTTTCGGGTATGGCTACACCTTC. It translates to CASSFGYGYTF.

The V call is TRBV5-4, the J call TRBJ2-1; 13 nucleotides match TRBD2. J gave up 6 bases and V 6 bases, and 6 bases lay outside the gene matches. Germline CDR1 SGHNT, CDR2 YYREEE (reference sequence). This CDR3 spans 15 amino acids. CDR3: CASTPGLAGANEQFF. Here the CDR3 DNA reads TGTGCCAGCACCCCAGGACTAGCGGGGGCCAATGAGCAGTTCTTC.

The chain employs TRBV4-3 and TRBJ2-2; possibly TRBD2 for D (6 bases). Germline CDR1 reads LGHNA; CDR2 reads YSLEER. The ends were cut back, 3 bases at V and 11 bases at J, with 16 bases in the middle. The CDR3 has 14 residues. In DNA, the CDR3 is TGCGCCAGCAGCCAGTCCGAGACTAGTCGCGAGCTGTTTTTT. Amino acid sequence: CASSQSETSRELFF.

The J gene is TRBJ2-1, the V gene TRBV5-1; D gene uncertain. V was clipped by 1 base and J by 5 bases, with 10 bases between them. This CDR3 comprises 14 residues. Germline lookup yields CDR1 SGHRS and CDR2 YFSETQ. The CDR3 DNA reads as TGCGCCAGCAGCTTGCAAGCTAGTAACAATGAGCAGTTCTTC. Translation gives CASSLQASNNEQFF.

The DNA of the CDR3 is TGTGCCAGTACCGGATCGTATTGGAGCTACAATGAGCAGTTCTTC. Amino acid sequence: CASTGSYWSYNEQFF. This chain links TRBV19 with TRBJ2-1; D remains unclear. Trimming stripped 7 bases from V and 3 bases from J, with 16 bases between. Germline values: CDR1 LNHDA, CDR2 SQIVND (reference sequence). This CDR3 contains 15 residues.

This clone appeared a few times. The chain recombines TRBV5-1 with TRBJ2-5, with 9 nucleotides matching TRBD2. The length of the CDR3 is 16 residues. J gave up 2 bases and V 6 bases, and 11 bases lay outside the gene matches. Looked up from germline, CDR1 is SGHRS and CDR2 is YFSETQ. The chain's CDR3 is CASKAGAGGPQETQYF. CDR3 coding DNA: TGCGCCAGCAAAGCTGGGGCGGGGGGGCCACAAGAGACCCAGTACTTC.

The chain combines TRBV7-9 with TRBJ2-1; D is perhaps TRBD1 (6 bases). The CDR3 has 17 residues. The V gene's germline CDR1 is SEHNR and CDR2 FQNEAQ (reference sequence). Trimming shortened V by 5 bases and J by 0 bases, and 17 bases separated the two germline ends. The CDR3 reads CASSPPGHSRSYNEQFF. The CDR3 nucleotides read TGTGCCAGCAGCCCCCCGGGACACTCCCGCTCCTACAATGAGCAGTTCTTC.